The next 22 T cell receptor beta chains were all read from a single sample in a study of blood T cells in healthy people across ages. Together with a sample-barcoded 5' primer, a J-beta primer mix was included in a second PCR lasting about 6 to 11 cycles. One entry per CDR3 protein results from TCRdb running MiXCR on the 5' RACE reads. This table holds roughly 500,000 distinct CDR3 sequences, 27% found once. Sequencing was performed on blood. The receptors here all came from a woman in her 70s in good health.

The rearrangement joins TRBV6-2 or TRBV6-3 to TRBJ1-5; D is unresolved. V was shortened by 6 bases and J by 6 bases, with 18 bases between the two germline ends. The length of the CDR3 is 15 residues. Germline values: CDR1 MNHEY, CDR2 SVGEGT. The CDR3 reads CASRTRRVLGQPQHF. The CDR3 DNA is TGTGCCAGCAGGACCAGGAGGGTCCTTGGTCAGCCCCAGCATTTT.

The chain carries TRBV5-6 and TRBJ2-1, with 7 bases aligning to TRBD2. V trimming: 4 bases; J trimming: 8 bases; junction bases outside the gene matches: 9. Germline CDR1 reads SGHDT; CDR2 reads YYEEEE. The CDR3 is 14 amino acids. The CDR3 is CASSRGLVFDEQFF. The CDR3 DNA follows: TGTGCCAGCAGCCGAGGACTAGTTTTTGATGAGCAGTTCTTC.

V usage is TRBV7-9 and J usage is TRBJ1-1, with 7 bases that match TRBD1. The CDR3 covers 11 residues. From germline, CDR1 is SEHNR and CDR2 FQNEAQ (reference sequence). The V and J ends lost 8 bases and 7 bases, in that order; junction bases with no gene match: 4. The CDR3 region has the DNA TGTGCCAGCCGACAGGGCGGTGAAGCTTTCTTT. Translating it yields CASRQGGEAFF.

The V call is TRBV5-5, the J call TRBJ1-4, with TRBD1 as a possible D gene (6 bases). CDR1 is SGHKS, CDR2 YYEKEE, per germline (reference sequence). V dropped 0 bases and J dropped 8 bases, with 17 bases sitting between them. CDR3 length: 16 amino acids. The CDR3: CASSLGIGQRREKLFF. The CDR3 DNA sequence: TGTGCCAGCAGCTTGGGGATTGGACAGAGAAGAGAAAAACTGTTTTTT.

This clonotype was observed a handful of times. The rearrangement joins TRBV29-1 to TRBJ2-2, with D hard to call. The CDR3 is 14 residues long. V was trimmed by 4 bases and J by 1 base, leaving 10 bases between them. Germline V gene sequence: CDR1 SQVTM, CDR2 ANQGSEA. Here the CDR3 reads CSVVPFMNTGELFF. The CDR3 region has the DNA TGCAGCGTTGTTCCCTTTATGAACACCGGGGAGCTGTTTTTT.

V is TRBV6-6 and J is TRBJ1-6; D is undetermined. The CDR3 runs 15 residues. The germline V and J ends were trimmed by 2 bases and 7 bases, with 12 bases remaining between them. CDR1 is MNHNY, CDR2 SVGAGI, per germline (reference sequence). CDR3 bases: TGTGCCAGCAGTTACGGTGGCCAGGTGAATTCACCCCTCCACTTT. Residues: CASSYGGQVNSPLHF.

For this clonotype: The junction and the germline gene differ at one end; a read error may be behind it. The rearrangement joins TRBV6-2 or TRBV6-3 to TRBJ1-1; TRBD1 matches 9 bases. This CDR3 has 13 residues. CDR1 is MNHEY, CDR2 SVGEGT, per germline. The DNA of the CDR3 is TGTGCCAGCAGCCGCACAGGGGGCACTGAAGTTTTCTTT. Its protein is CASSRTGGTEVFF.

This chain joins TRBV18 and TRBJ2-7, with no clear D. Trimming took 4 bases from V and 0 from J, leaving 13 bases between them. CDR1 and CDR2 from the germline V gene are KGHSH and LQKENI. There are 15 residues in the CDR3. The CDR3 DNA sequence: TGTGCCAGCTCACTCGCATCGCTGGGCTCCTACGAGCAGTACTTC. The encoded protein is CASSLASLGSYEQYF.

This clonotype has ten or more counts. V and J are TRBV3-1 and TRBJ2-4; no clear D. V was pared by 0 bases and J by 8 bases, with 8 bases between. CDR3 length: 13 residues. The germline gives CDR1 LGHDT, CDR2 YNNKEL (reference sequence). This chain's CDR3 is CASSQDISDIQYF. The CDR3, as DNA: TGTGCCAGCAGCCAAGATATTTCAGACATTCAGTACTTC.

This chain uses TRBV27 with TRBJ1-1; 8 nucleotides align to TRBD1. This CDR3 has 14 residues. Germline loops: CDR1 MNHEY, CDR2 SMNVEV (reference sequence). After removal of 4 bases from V and 8 bases from J, the junction contained 9 bases not matched to a gene. CDR3 coding DNA: TGTGCCAGCAGTTCAAAGCTCGACAGGGGAGAAGCTTTCTTT. It encodes CASSSKLDRGEAFF.

This chain links TRBV14 with TRBJ2-5; tentatively, D is TRBD1 or TRBD2 (5 bases each). The CDR3 totals 15 residues. V shed 4 bases and J shed 5 bases, with 17 bases lying between them. From germline, CDR1 is SGHDN and CDR2 FVKESK. The CDR3 nucleotides are TGTGCCAGCAGCCGACAGAGAGGGGCCGGGGAGACCCAGTACTTC. Translation: CASSRQRGAGETQYF.

This clonotype has more than one count but fewer than ten. The chain recombines TRBV2 with TRBJ2-2; 10 bases line up with TRBD2. The length of the CDR3 is 16 residues. Per germline, CDR1 SNHLY and CDR2 FYNNEI. Trimming took 5 bases from V and 2 from J; bases not matched to a gene: 5. The CDR3 region has the DNA TGTGCCAGCAGTAAAATAGCGGGGGGCAACACCGGGGAGCTGTTTTTT. This translates into CASSKIAGGNTGELFF.

V usage is TRBV10-3 and J usage is TRBJ1-1; D not certain. The CDR3 is 13 residues long. V lost 7 bases and J lost 0, with 9 bases in between. Germline V gene sequence: CDR1 ENHRY, CDR2 SYGVKD. The CDR3 DNA reads as TGTGCCATCAAGGCATCGATGAACACTGAAGCTTTCTTT. This gives the protein CAIKASMNTEAFF.

V and J are TRBV4-3 and TRBJ2-2; 9 bases map to TRBD2. Germline CDR1 is LGHNA and CDR2 is YSLEER. Trimming took 0 bases from V and 1 from J; bases not matched to a gene: 6. This CDR3 region has 18 residues. CDR3 nucleotide sequence: TGCGCCAGCAGCCAAGAGTCAACTAGCGGGTGGAACACCGGGGAGCTGTTTTTT. It codes for CASSQESTSGWNTGELFF.

The V and J genes are TRBV6-5 and TRBJ2-5; D possibly corresponds to TRBD2 (6 bases). The CDR3 has 14 amino acids. V lost 6 bases, J lost 5 bases, and 16 bases lay in between. Per germline, CDR1 MNHEY and CDR2 SVGAGI. CDR3 sequence reads: CASSWDSEGETQYF. In DNA form, the CDR3 reads TGTGCCAGCAGCTGGGACTCGGAAGGGGAGACCCAGTACTTC.

The V call is TRBV27, the J call TRBJ2-5, with 7 bases that match TRBD1. Germline values: CDR1 MNHEY, CDR2 SMNVEV (reference sequence). The V gene end was trimmed by 2 bases and the J gene end by 5 bases; junction bases not matched to a gene: 5. The length of the CDR3 is 14 residues. Here the CDR3 reads CASSLQTGRETQYF. CDR3 bases: TGTGCCAGCAGTTTACAGACAGGGCGGGAGACCCAGTACTTC.

The chain is built from TRBV2 and TRBJ2-5, with unresolved D. The J call may be in error: the DNA end matches TRBJ2-1 better. The CDR3 sequence is 14 residues long. Germline CDR1 and CDR2: SNHLY and FYNNEI. This chain's CDR3 is CATDESSSSNEQFF. CDR3 nucleotides: TGTGCCACCGATGAGTCTTCAAGCTCCAATGAGCAGTTCTTC.

The CDR3 loop is CASSPGTANNQPQHF. CDR3 bases: TGCGCCAGCAGCCCCGGGACAGCTAACAATCAGCCCCAGCATTTT. This chain links TRBV5-1 with TRBJ1-5; 7 bases align to TRBD1. The germline gives CDR1 SGHRS, CDR2 YFSETQ. This CDR3 has 15 amino acids. The ends lost 4 bases at V and 3 bases at J; junction bases unmatched: 7.

The chain links TRBV20-1 to TRBJ1-2; D uncertain. The V end was cut by 6 bases, the J end by 4 bases, with 15 bases between. Germline V lookup: CDR1 DFQATT, CDR2 SNEGSKA (reference sequence). The CDR3 runs to 13 residues. The CDR3 spells CSAQSRNTYGYTF. As DNA, the CDR3 is TGCAGTGCCCAGTCACGAAACACCTATGGCTACACCTTC.

The chain joins TRBV20-1 to TRBJ2-5, with D possibly matching TRBD1 (6 bases). The J call is doubtful: the DNA matches TRBJ2-1 better. The CDR3 consists of 12 residues. Germline lookup yields CDR1 DFQATT and CDR2 SNEGSKA (reference sequence). As DNA, the CDR3 is TGCAGTGCGATTCCCAGGGGCGCTGAGCAGTTCTTC. Translated, it gives CSAIPRGAEQFF.

V and J are TRBV20-1 and TRBJ2-7, with unresolved D. This CDR3 is built from 13 residues. Between the trimmed V and J ends, which lost 0 bases and 1 base, there was a span of 7 bases. Germline V gene sequence: CDR1 DFQATT, CDR2 SNEGSKA (reference sequence). CDR3 in DNA: TGCAGTGCTAGAGATCCCCGGTCCTACGAGCAGTACTTC. This gives the protein CSARDPRSYEQYF.

This chain connects TRBV29-1 to TRBJ1-2, with D possibly being TRBD1 (5 bases). This CDR3 is 14 amino acids long. Trimming removed 0 bases at V and 6 bases at J, with 14 bases between. In germline, CDR1 is SQVTM, CDR2 ANQGSEA. The CDR3 reads CSVEDPSRVHGYTF. The CDR3 DNA is TGCAGCGTTGAAGACCCGTCCAGGGTCCATGGCTACACCTTC.